The 27 T cell receptor beta chains below were found in one sample sequenced in a study of T cells in Graves' hyperthyroidism and ophthalmopathy. TCR beta CDR3 region amplification was performed from RNA transcripts. A set of HTBI primers served as the primers for a first-round RT-PCR of the TCR CDR3. TCRdb reanalysed the multiplex PCR reads using MiXCR and keeps one entry per CDR3 protein. The sample lists hundreds of thousands of distinct CDR3 sequences, about 14% occurring once. Sequencing was carried out using blood. The receptors derive from a woman between 18 and 29 years old with Graves' hyperthyroidism.

This clonotype was seen repeatedly, ten times or more. The chain is built from TRBV18 and TRBJ2-7; 14 bases map to TRBD2. The length of the CDR3 is 17 residues. Germline CDR1 reads KGHSH; CDR2 reads LQKENI. The J segment lost 1 base and the V segment lost 3 bases, leaving 5 bases of the junction unmatched. CDR3 DNA: TGTGCCAGCTCACCCGGACTAGCGGGAGGACAATCCTACGAGCAGTACTTC. Amino acid sequence: CASSPGLAGGQSYEQYF.

The table lists this clonotype with many counts. The J gene is TRBJ2-1, the V gene TRBV30, with 9 bases that match TRBD2. J gave up 2 bases and V 3 bases, and 2 bases lay outside the gene matches. The germline V gene has CDR1 GTSNPN and CDR2 SVGIG (reference sequence). This CDR3 contains 14 residues. CDR3 sequence (DNA): TGTGCCTGGAGGGTAGCGGGAGCCTACAATGAGCAGTTCTTC. Protein product: CAWRVAGAYNEQFF.

This clonotype was seen many times. The V and J genes are TRBV7-9 and TRBJ2-3, with 7 nucleotides matching TRBD2. J lost 4 bases, V lost 5 bases, and 12 bases had no gene match. Germline CDR1 reads SEHNR; CDR2 reads FQNEAQ (reference sequence). This CDR3 is built from 16 residues. The CDR3 DNA follows: TGTGCCAGCAGCCCCAGCGGGACTTCGGGATCAGATACGCAGTATTTT. This encodes CASSPSGTSGSDTQYF.

V is TRBV7-3 and J is TRBJ2-7, with a weak D call TRBD2 (5 bases). This CDR3 has 13 amino acids. CDR1 is SGHTA and CDR2 is FQGTGA in the germline V gene. Trimming removed 1 base at V and 5 bases at J, with 9 bases between. The CDR3 protein is CASSLIPGNEQYF. The CDR3 DNA is TGTGCCAGCAGCTTAATCCCGGGGAACGAGCAGTACTTC.

This clonotype was observed at least ten times. The chain is built from TRBV6-1 and TRBJ1-4; 7 bases fit TRBD1. The trim removed 6 bases at V and 4 bases at J, leaving 8 bases unmatched. Germline V lookup: CDR1 MNHNS, CDR2 SASEGT. The CDR3 has 15 residues. The CDR3 reads CASSRAPGGNEKLFF. CDR3 coding DNA: TGTGCCAGCAGCCGCGCCCCAGGGGGTAATGAAAAACTGTTTTTT.

This clonotype has a handful of counts. The V and J genes are TRBV20-1 and TRBJ1-5, with TRBD1 identical over 8 bases. Germline V CDR1 and CDR2: DFQATT, SNEGSKA (reference sequence). This CDR3 comprises 13 residues. The V and J ends lost 3 bases and 12 bases, in that order; junction bases with no gene match: 10. The CDR3 coding sequence is TGCAGTGCTAGTGGCATCGGACAGGGTCACCAGCATTTT. As protein: CSASGIGQGHQHF.

Regarding this clonotype: This may be a read error: a much more frequent sequence differs by one nucleotide. CDR3 amino acids: CASSPTGIDQPQHF. CDR3 coding DNA: TGTGCCAGCAGCCCGACAGGGATAGATCAGCCCCAGCATTTT. The rearrangement links TRBV7-9 to TRBJ1-5; 7 bases are shared with TRBD1. J gave up 5 bases and V 5 bases, and 6 bases lay outside the gene matches. The CDR3 contains 14 residues. Per the germline V gene, CDR1 is SEHNR and CDR2 is FQNEAQ (reference sequence).

The chain has TRBV20-1 and TRBJ2-5, with a tentative D call TRBD2 (5 bases). From germline, CDR1 is DFQATT and CDR2 SNEGSKA (reference sequence). The CDR3 is 16 amino acids. Deletions cut 6 bases from V and 1 base from J, with 21 bases between. The CDR3 is CSALRPGVSTQETQYF. Written as DNA, the CDR3 is TGCAGTGCCCTTCGACCCGGGGTCAGCACCCAAGAGACCCAGTACTTC.

This clonotype has more than one count but fewer than ten. The J gene is TRBJ2-1, the V gene TRBV4-1; 7 nucleotides match TRBD2. This CDR3 contains 16 residues. With V trimmed by 2 bases and J by 0 bases, 4 bases remained unmatched. The germline CDR1 and CDR2 sequences are MGHRA and YSYEKL. The CDR3 DNA follows: TGCGCCAGCAGCCAACCAGCGGGAAGCTCCTACAATGAGCAGTTCTTC. Its protein product is CASSQPAGSSYNEQFF.

This clonotype came up many times. This sequence joins TRBV2 and TRBJ2-5, with D possibly matching TRBD2 (6 bases). V was trimmed by 6 bases and J by 5 bases, leaving 31 bases between them. There are 19 residues in the CDR3. Looked up from germline, CDR1 is SNHLY and CDR2 is FYNNEI. DNA of the CDR3: TGTGCCAGCAGCGCACCCTTCGGGGGTAGCGGAGGGGCGAGGGAGACCCAGTACTTC. Amino acids: CASSAPFGGSGGARETQYF.

This clonotype was observed many times. The chain carries TRBV7-2 and TRBJ2-1; 11 positions match TRBD2. The V segment lost 7 bases and the J segment 8 bases; nucleotides outside the gene matches: 10. Germline CDR1 reads SGHTA; CDR2 reads FQGNSA. This CDR3 contains 15 residues. The CDR3 here is CASTSVAGGPHEQFF. The CDR3 nucleotides read TGTGCCAGCACCTCCGTAGCGGGAGGGCCCCATGAGCAGTTCTTC.

The chain links TRBV6-5 to TRBJ1-2; a possible D gene is TRBD1 (5 bases). Germline V gives CDR1 MNHEY, CDR2 SVGAGI. The CDR3 is made up of 15 amino acids. The ends were cut back, 2 bases at V and 2 bases at J, with 12 bases in the middle. The CDR3 region has the DNA TGTGCCAGCAGTTACGTCGTGGGGGGGAACTATGGCTACACCTTC. Protein: CASSYVVGGNYGYTF.

This chain links TRBV6-1 with TRBJ2-5, with 11 bases aligning to TRBD1. J gave up 1 base and V 5 bases, and 6 bases lay outside the gene matches. The CDR3 length is 16 residues. Per the germline V gene, CDR1 is MNHNS and CDR2 is SASEGT. The CDR3 protein is CASSRRTGGSQETQYF. The CDR3 coding sequence is TGTGCCAGCAGTAGGAGGACAGGGGGCTCCCAAGAGACCCAGTACTTC.

The CDR3 nucleotides are TGTGCCAGCAGCGTAGACGGGGGGCTCTACGAGCAGTACTTC. This codes for CASSVDGGLYEQYF. The chain carries TRBV9 and TRBJ2-7, with TRBD2 as a possible D gene (7 bases). The CDR3 runs 14 residues. The germline V and J ends were trimmed by 0 bases and 3 bases, with 10 bases remaining between them. The germline gives CDR1 SGDLS, CDR2 YYNGEE.

The chain employs TRBV5-4 and TRBJ2-5; D unclear. The CDR3 has 13 residues. The V and J ends lost 5 bases and 0 bases respectively, with 8 bases between them. CDR1 is SGHNT, CDR2 YYREEE, per germline (reference sequence). The DNA for the CDR3 is TGTGCCAGCAGGAAAGGCAACCAAGAGACCCAGTACTTC. As protein: CASRKGNQETQYF.

This chain connects TRBV7-6 to TRBJ2-1; 11 bases map to TRBD2. From germline, CDR1 is SGHVS and CDR2 FNYEAQ. The V and J ends lost 4 bases and 6 bases, in that order; junction bases with no gene match: 5. CDR3 length equals 15 residues. The CDR3: CASSYRLAGTNEQFF. The DNA for the CDR3 is TGTGCCAGCAGCTACAGACTAGCGGGAACCAATGAGCAGTTCTTC.

This clonotype was observed at least ten times. The chain joins TRBV6-2 or TRBV6-3 to TRBJ2-7, with 13 nucleotides matching TRBD2. The V gene end was trimmed by 0 bases and the J gene end by 5 bases; junction bases not matched to a gene: 4. The length of the CDR3 is 16 residues. Germline values: CDR1 MNHEY, CDR2 SVGEGT. The CDR3 DNA reads as TGTGCCAGCAGTTACTCGACTAGCGGGAGGATCCACGAGCAGTACTTC. This codes for CASSYSTSGRIHEQYF.

V and J are TRBV7-9 and TRBJ2-5, with D perhaps TRBD1 or TRBD2 (5 bases each). The V and J ends lost 3 bases and 5 bases respectively, with 10 bases between them. In germline, CDR1 is SEHNR, CDR2 FQNEAQ (reference sequence). This CDR3 has 13 residues. The CDR3 coding sequence is TGTGCCAGCAGCTTGGGACGGTTGGAGACCCAGTACTTC. Its protein is CASSLGRLETQYF. The full variable domain, rest sourced from reference TRBV7-9 and TRBJ2-5, is DTGVSQNPRHKITKRGQNVTFRCDPISEHNRLYWYRQTLGQGPEFLTYFQNEAQLEKSRLLSDRFSAERPKGSFSTLEIQRTEQGDSAMYLCASSLGRLETQYFGPGTRLLVL.

This clonotype was counted a few times. V gene TRBV4-3 combines with J gene TRBJ2-1; D is undetermined. Trimming removed 0 bases at V and 5 bases at J, with 8 bases between. CDR1 LGHNA and CDR2 YSLEER come from the germline V gene. The CDR3 totals 14 residues. The DNA for the CDR3 is TGCGCCAGCAGCCAAGACTGGCCAAACAATGAGCAGTTCTTC. Its protein product is CASSQDWPNNEQFF.

This clonotype has just a few counts. The chain links TRBV7-2 to TRBJ2-7, with D possibly matching TRBD2 (6 bases). CDR1 SGHTA and CDR2 FQGNSA come from the germline V gene. The V end was cut by 2 bases, the J end by 2 bases, with 19 bases between. The CDR3 length is 17 residues. CDR3 DNA: TGTGCCAGCAGCTTAACACCGGGACTCCGAGTGGCCTACGAGCAGTACTTC. Translated: CASSLTPGLRVAYEQYF.

The chain recombines TRBV12-3 or TRBV12-4 with TRBJ2-5, with a possible D match to TRBD1 (6 bases). The CDR3 runs to 14 residues. The ends were cut back, 4 bases at V and 4 bases at J, with 13 bases in the middle. The CDR3 sequence is CASSSGVFGETQYF. CDR3 DNA: TGTGCCAGCAGTTCAGGGGTGTTCGGAGAGACCCAGTACTTC.

This clonotype was counted between two and nine times. The chain has TRBV27 and TRBJ2-2; 9 nucleotides align to TRBD1. The V segment lost 1 base and the J segment 1 base; nucleotides outside the gene matches: 1. Germline V gene sequence: CDR1 MNHEY, CDR2 SMNVEV (reference sequence). CDR3 length: 16 amino acids. The CDR3 region is CASSLWDRENTGELFF. As DNA, the CDR3 is TGTGCCAGCAGTTTATGGGACAGGGAGAACACCGGGGAGCTGTTTTTT.

This chain connects TRBV4-3 to TRBJ2-5; D gene ambiguous. Trimming took off 1 base at V and 1 base at J, with 22 bases between the two ends. The CDR3 length is 19 residues. Germline assignment: CDR1 LGHNA and CDR2 YSLEER. CDR3 sequence reads: CASSQGVTRELSSQETQYF. CDR3 sequence (DNA): TGCGCCAGCAGCCAAGGGGTAACACGAGAGCTTTCGAGCCAAGAGACCCAGTACTTC.

Ten or more counts support this clonotype. The chain combines TRBV4-1 with TRBJ1-5, with a tentative D call TRBD1 (5 bases). V shed 1 base and J shed 5 bases, with 9 bases lying between them. In germline, CDR1 is MGHRA, CDR2 YSYEKL. The CDR3 is 14 amino acids. CDR3 amino acids: CASSQGDRDQPQHF. The CDR3 DNA is TGCGCCAGCAGCCAAGGTGACAGAGATCAGCCCCAGCATTTT.

In this sample, this clonotype turned up many times. For the CDR3, the DNA is TGTGCCACCTCTGGAGGAGGGAAGGGTTCTGACAATGAGCAGTTCTTC. This gives the protein CATSGGGKGSDNEQFF. This chain connects TRBV24-1 to TRBJ2-1; D may be TRBD2 (6 bases). Germline assignment: CDR1 KGHDR and CDR2 SFDVKD. There are 16 residues in the CDR3. Trimming left V 9 bases short and J 5 bases short, with 22 bases between.

The sample holds many counts of this clonotype. The chain recombines TRBV5-1 with TRBJ2-7; D possibly corresponds to TRBD2 (6 bases). CDR1 is SGHRS and CDR2 is YFSETQ in the germline V gene. The CDR3 is made up of 15 amino acids. Trimming removed 0 bases from V and 0 bases from J, with 10 bases in between. Here the CDR3 DNA reads TGCGCCAGCAGCTTGGTGGCGGGGTCCTCCTACGAGCAGTACTTC. Residues: CASSLVAGSSYEQYF.

The sample holds many counts of this clonotype. This chain joins TRBV6-6 and TRBJ2-5; 12 bases are a match to TRBD2. The CDR3 consists of 18 residues. The germline CDR1 and CDR2 sequences are MNHNY and SVGAGI (reference sequence). V shed 0 bases, J shed 3 bases, and the junction held 8 bases outside the gene matches. Here the CDR3 DNA reads TGTGCCAGCAGTTACTCTCCGACTGGACTAGCGGGAAAAGAGACCCAGTACTTC. This gives the protein CASSYSPTGLAGKETQYF.